The 20 T cell receptor beta chains given below trace back to one sample, sequenced in a study of T cells in Graves' hyperthyroidism and ophthalmopathy. Amplification yielded TCR beta CDR3 regions, with RNA transcripts as the source. RT-PCR in the first round (using the HTBI primer set) targeted the TCR CDR3. TCRdb re-derived calls from the multiplex PCR reads in MiXCR, one entry per CDR3 protein. The table has 490,000 or so distinct CDR3 sequences, about 45% seen once. The sample consisted of peripheral blood or thyroid tissue (not recorded which). These receptors were collected from an adult woman with Graves' disease, either hyperthyroidism or ophthalmopathy (not recorded which).

In this sample, this clonotype turned up a few times. The rearrangement links TRBV3-1 to TRBJ2-7; 10 bases fit TRBD1. The CDR3 totals 14 residues. V lost 5 bases to trimming and J lost 3 bases; unmatched junction nucleotides: 4. Germline CDR1 LGHDT, CDR2 YNNKEL (reference sequence). In DNA, the CDR3 is TGTGCCAGCAGCTGGACAGGGGGTAACTACGAGCAGTACTTC. Translated: CASSWTGGNYEQYF.

The chain couples TRBV28 to TRBJ1-2; 8 nucleotides line up with TRBD1. Losses at the gene ends were 6 bases for V and 9 bases for J; bases not matched to a gene: 6. This CDR3 region has 12 residues. The V gene's germline CDR1 is MDHEN and CDR2 SYDVKM. CDR3 nucleotide sequence: TGTGCCAGCAGGGGACAGGCCCGAAGCTACACCTTC. Translated: CASRGQARSYTF.

This clonotype was counted only a few times. This chain links TRBV10-3 with TRBJ2-7; the match to TRBD2 covers 9 bases. Trimming cost V 0 bases and J 0 bases; bases outside gene matches: 0. The CDR3 is 15 residues long. The germline V gene encodes CDR1 ENHRY and CDR2 SYGVKD. In nucleotides, the CDR3 is TGTGCCATCAGTGAGTCACTAGCGGGCTCCTACGAGCAGTACTTC. Protein sequence: CAISESLAGSYEQYF.

This clonotype was counted at least ten times. The chain has TRBV15 and TRBJ1-5; D might be TRBD1 (6 bases). The CDR3 consists of 15 residues. The V and J ends lost 5 bases and 3 bases respectively, with 14 bases between them. Germline V gene lookup returns CDR1 LNHNV and CDR2 YYDKDF (reference sequence). Written as DNA, the CDR3 is TGTGCCACCAGCTCAGACCCAGGGGCCAATCAGCCCCAGCATTTT. It encodes CATSSDPGANQPQHF.

This clonotype occurred a few times. The V and J genes are TRBV28 and TRBJ2-7; D may be TRBD2 (5 bases). Germline values: CDR1 MDHEN, CDR2 SYDVKM. V was shortened by 5 bases and J by 2 bases, with 16 bases between the two germline ends. This CDR3 comprises 15 residues. CDR3 DNA: TGTGCCAGCAGTCCCGCTGGACTTCTAACCTACGAGCAGTACTTC. The encoded protein is CASSPAGLLTYEQYF.

This clonotype was observed a few times. The chain combines TRBV7-3 with TRBJ2-7, with a tentative D call TRBD1 (5 bases). Trimming pared 3 bases from V and 2 bases from J, leaving 11 bases between. This CDR3 has 14 residues. Per germline, CDR1 SGHTA and CDR2 FQGTGA. This CDR3 is CASSFAGIPYEQYF. In DNA, the CDR3 is TGTGCCAGCAGCTTCGCAGGGATCCCCTACGAGCAGTACTTC. Drawing the rest from reference TRBV7-3 and TRBJ2-7, the complete variable domain is GAGVSQTPSNKVTEKGKYVELRCDPISGHTALYWYRQSLGQGPEFLIYFQGTGAADDSGLPNDRFFAVRPEGSVSTLKIQRTERGDSAVYLCASSFAGIPYEQYFGPGTRLTVT.

There are many counts of this clonotype. The chain employs TRBV20-1 and TRBJ1-6; D may be TRBD1 (5 bases). This CDR3 region has 10 residues. Trimming shortened V by 6 bases and J by 9 bases, and 6 bases separated the two germline ends. In germline, CDR1 is DFQATT, CDR2 SNEGSKA (reference sequence). CDR3 sequence (DNA): TGCAGTGCCCAGGGTTCACCCCTCCACTTT. Encoded protein: CSAQGSPLHF.

V usage is TRBV14 and J usage is TRBJ2-5; D not resolved. CDR1 and CDR2 (germline): SGHDN, FVKESK. Trimming pared 1 base from V and 0 bases from J, leaving 6 bases between. The CDR3 runs to 14 residues. In DNA, the CDR3 is TGTGCCAGCAGCCAAGTGGGATACCAAGAGACCCAGTACTTC. This codes for CASSQVGYQETQYF.

This clonotype has a single count. The CDR3 sequence is CASTTGTSTDTQYF. CDR3 coding DNA: TGCGCCAGCACGACGGGTACTAGCACAGATACGCAGTATTTT. The genes are TRBV5-1 and TRBJ2-3; no clear D gene. The CDR3 has 14 residues. Germline V gene sequence: CDR1 SGHRS, CDR2 YFSETQ. Trimming took off 6 bases at V and 0 bases at J, with 11 bases between the two ends.

The genes are TRBV7-2 and TRBJ2-7, with D unresolved. The germline V and J ends were trimmed by 0 bases and 4 bases, with 7 bases remaining between them. Germline V gene lookup returns CDR1 SGHTA and CDR2 FQGNSA. This CDR3 spans 13 amino acids. The CDR3 is CASSLALLYEQYF. For the CDR3, the DNA is TGTGCCAGCAGCTTAGCCCTCCTATACGAGCAGTACTTC.

V is TRBV7-9 and J is TRBJ2-7, with D perhaps matching TRBD1 or TRBD2 (5 bases each). The V end was cut by 8 bases, the J end by 2 bases, with 7 bases between. The CDR3 runs to 11 residues. Per the germline V gene, CDR1 is SEHNR and CDR2 is FQNEAQ (reference sequence). The CDR3 sequence: CASGTTYEQYF. The CDR3 DNA reads TGTGCCAGCGGGACGACCTACGAGCAGTACTTC.

This clonotype was picked up many times. V and J are TRBV7-2 and TRBJ2-5; D not resolved. Trimming shortened V by 1 base and J by 4 bases, and 10 bases separated the two germline ends. Germline lookup yields CDR1 SGHTA and CDR2 FQGNSA. The CDR3 runs 14 residues. The CDR3 reads CASSLEGKRETQYF. In nucleotides, the CDR3 is TGTGCCAGCAGCTTAGAGGGCAAGCGAGAGACCCAGTACTTC.

The gene calls are TRBV7-9 and TRBJ2-7; 10 nucleotides agree with TRBD2. The CDR3 runs 14 residues. CDR1 is SEHNR, CDR2 FQNEAQ, per germline (reference sequence). Trimming at V came to 5 bases and at J to 3 bases, leaving 4 bases not matched to a gene. The DNA for the CDR3 is TGTGCCAGCAGCCCAGGACTAGCGGACTACGAGCAGTACTTC. This sequence encodes CASSPGLADYEQYF.

The chain couples TRBV2 to TRBJ2-2, with 8 nucleotides matching TRBD2. With V trimmed by 6 bases and J by 4 bases, 10 bases remained unmatched. The germline V gene has CDR1 SNHLY and CDR2 FYNNEI. This CDR3 contains 16 residues. For the CDR3, the DNA is TGTGCCAGCAGACTCCGCCGGGAGGGGAGCACCGGGGAGCTGTTTTTT. Translated, it gives CASRLRREGSTGELFF.

This sequence joins TRBV29-1 and TRBJ2-2; 9 bases are a match to TRBD2. Germline V gene lookup returns CDR1 SQVTM and CDR2 ANQGSEA. The CDR3 is made up of 16 amino acids. V dropped 4 bases and J dropped 2; count of bases not matched to a gene: 8. The CDR3 loop is CSVVSRLAGNTGELFF. CDR3 nucleotide sequence: TGCAGCGTTGTTTCTCGGCTAGCGGGAAACACCGGGGAGCTGTTTTTT.

Worth noting for this clonotype: A much larger clone differs from this one at a single base, so this may be a read error. The chain has TRBV4-1 and TRBJ2-2; D gene uncertain. CDR1 is MGHRA, CDR2 YSYEKL, per germline. This CDR3 has 14 amino acids. The CDR3 loop is CAGSQDRITGELFF. CDR3 DNA: TGCGCCGGCAGCCAAGATCGTATCACCGGGGAGCTGTTTTTT.

As to this clonotype: This may stem from a read error, because a much larger clone lies one nucleotide away. CDR3 sequence: CASSFSGKAYEQYF. CDR3 DNA: TGTGCCAGCAGCTTTAGCGGGAAAGCCTACGAGCAGTACTTC. This chain connects TRBV7-2 to TRBJ2-7; 8 nucleotides match TRBD2. V lost 3 bases and J lost 2; bases outside the gene matches: 3. Germline V gene data show CDR1 as SGHTA and CDR2 as FQGNSA. CDR3 length: 14 residues.

The chain recombines TRBV6-5 with TRBJ2-7; 8 bases line up with TRBD1. V gave up 0 bases and J gave up 0 bases; unmatched junction bases: 4. The CDR3 has 16 amino acids. CDR1 is MNHEY and CDR2 is SVGAGI in the germline V gene. The CDR3 loop reads CASSYSTGDSSYEQYF. The CDR3 DNA sequence: TGTGCCAGCAGTTACTCGACAGGGGACAGCTCCTACGAGCAGTACTTC.

The chain carries TRBV9 and TRBJ2-2, with 8 positions matching TRBD1. Germline assignment: CDR1 SGDLS and CDR2 YYNGEE. V dropped 4 bases and J dropped 7; count of bases not matched to a gene: 3. The CDR3 loop spans 13 amino acids. The DNA of the CDR3 is TGTGCCAGCAGCCGACAGGGGATCGGGGAGCTGTTTTTT. Translation: CASSRQGIGELFF.

This clonotype was recorded at least ten times. The chain recombines TRBV4-1 with TRBJ1-2, with D hard to call. The germline CDR1 and CDR2 sequences are MGHRA and YSYEKL. The germline V and J ends were trimmed by 1 base and 3 bases, with 12 bases remaining between them. CDR3 size: 15 residues. CDR3: CASSQVFAQHYGYTF. As DNA, the CDR3 is TGCGCCAGCAGCCAAGTTTTTGCACAGCACTATGGCTACACCTTC.